The next 7 T cell receptor beta chains were all read from a single sample in a study of blood T cell repertoires in COVID-19. The data were produced by immunoSEQ multiplex PCR, yet TCRdb's version contains in-frame clones alone and is incomplete. The sample carries roughly 78,000 clones, nearly 90% recorded once. Specimen: peripheral blood. These receptors were collected from a man aged 50-60 years with acute or convalescent COVID-19.

V and J are TRBV4-2 and TRBJ2-5, with TRBD2 matching over 15 bases. CDR1 and CDR2 from the germline V gene are LGHNA and YNFKEQ. V shed 4 bases and J 2 bases; nucleotides not matched to a gene: 2. The CDR3 is made up of 16 amino acids. CDR3 nucleotide sequence: TGTGCCAGCAGCCGCGGGACTAGCGGGGGGCAAGAGACCCAGTACTTC. Protein: CASSRGTSGGQETQYF.

This clone was counted between two and nine times. V usage is TRBV2 and J usage is TRBJ2-5; TRBD2 aligns across 9 bases. CDR3 length: 13 amino acids. Germline V lookup: CDR1 SNHLY, CDR2 FYNNEI. V lost 10 bases to trimming and J lost 6 bases; unmatched junction nucleotides: 9. CDR3 DNA sequence: TGTGCCAACTCCGCGGGGGGGATGAAGACCCAGTACTTC. It specifies CANSAGGMKTQYF.

This chain joins TRBV7-3 and TRBJ2-6; TRBD1 aligns across 9 bases. V dropped 4 bases and J dropped 2; count of bases not matched to a gene: 6. The CDR3 is 17 residues long. CDR1 SGHTA and CDR2 FQGTGA come from the germline V gene. The CDR3 region is CASSWPGQGTGANVLTF. The CDR3 bases are TGTGCCAGCAGCTGGCCGGGACAGGGTACTGGGGCCAACGTCCTGACTTTC.

The J gene is TRBJ1-5, the V gene TRBV7-6; D uncertain. The germline gives CDR1 SGHVS, CDR2 FNYEAQ. This CDR3 has 13 residues. With 0 bases removed from V and 4 bases from J, the gap between germline ends came to 4 bases. The CDR3 DNA follows: TGTGCCAGCAGCTTAGCGTCGAATCAGCCCCAGCATTTT. Residues: CASSLASNQPQHF.

This chain links TRBV29-1 with TRBJ2-7, with D perhaps TRBD1 (6 bases). Germline values: CDR1 SQVTM, CDR2 ANQGSEA. The CDR3 loop spans 12 amino acids. The germline V and J ends were trimmed by 6 bases and 3 bases, with 12 bases remaining between them. CDR3 sequence (DNA): TGCAGCGTCGGCCGGGACAACTACGAGCAGTACTTC. It is translated as CSVGRDNYEQYF.

The chain recombines TRBV9 with TRBJ1-4, with a weak D call TRBD1 (5 bases). The germline V gene encodes CDR1 SGDLS and CDR2 YYNGEE. V dropped 0 bases and J dropped 5 bases, with 8 bases sitting between them. There are 14 residues in the CDR3. CDR3 in amino acids: CASSVGGANEKLFF. CDR3 DNA sequence: TGTGCCAGCAGCGTAGGCGGGGCCAATGAAAAACTGTTTTTT.

The chain joins TRBV6-1 to TRBJ1-2, with no clear D. Germline assignment: CDR1 MNHNS and CDR2 SASEGT. Between the trimmed V and J ends, which lost 2 bases and 2 bases, there was a span of 9 bases. The CDR3 runs to 14 residues. DNA for the CDR3: TGTGCCAGCAGTGAATCTACCGTAAACTATGGCTACACCTTC. Translated: CASSESTVNYGYTF.